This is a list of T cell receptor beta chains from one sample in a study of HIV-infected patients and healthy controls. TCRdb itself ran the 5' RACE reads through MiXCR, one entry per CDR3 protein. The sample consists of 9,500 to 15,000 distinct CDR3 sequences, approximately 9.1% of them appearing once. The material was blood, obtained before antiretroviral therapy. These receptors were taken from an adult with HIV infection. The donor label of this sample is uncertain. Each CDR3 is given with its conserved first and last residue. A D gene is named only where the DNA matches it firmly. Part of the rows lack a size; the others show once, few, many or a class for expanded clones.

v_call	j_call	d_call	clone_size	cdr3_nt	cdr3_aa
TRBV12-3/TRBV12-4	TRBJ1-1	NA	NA	TGTGCCAGCAGCTGGGGTTTGGACACTGAAGCTTTCTTT	CASSWGLDTEAFF
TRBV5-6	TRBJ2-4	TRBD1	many	TGTGCCAGCAGCCCAGGGGGCACCAAAAACATTCAGTACTTC	CASSPGGTKNIQYF
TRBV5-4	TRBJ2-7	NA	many	TGTGCCAGCAGCTTTAGCGACGAGCAGTACTTC	CASSFSDEQYF
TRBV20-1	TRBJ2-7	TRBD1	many	TGCAGTGCGCCCACTGTTAACCCGGACAGGGGGTCCTACGAGCAGTACTTC	CSAPTVNPDRGSYEQYF
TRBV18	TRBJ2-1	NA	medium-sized	TGTGCCAGCTCACCATACTCTCAGGGGGGCAATGAGCAGTTCTTC	CASSPYSQGGNEQFF
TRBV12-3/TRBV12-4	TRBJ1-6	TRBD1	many	TGTGCCAGCAGTTTTGGACAGGAAGCTTCACCCCTCCACTTT	CASSFGQEASPLHF
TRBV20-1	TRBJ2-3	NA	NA	TGCAGTCCAAGGGGGGGTGTAAGCACAGATACGCAGTATTTT	CSPRGGVSTDTQYF
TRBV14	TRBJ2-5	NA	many	TGTGCCAGCAGCCCTAACTCCTGGACCCAGTACTTC	CASSPNSWTQYF
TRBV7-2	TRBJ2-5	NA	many	TGTGCCAGCAGCGTGATGGGGACCCAGTACTTC	CASSVMGTQYF
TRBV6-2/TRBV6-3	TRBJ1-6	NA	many	TGTGCCAGCCATTCCGGTCACCTGATATCTTATAATTCACCCCTCCACTTT	CASHSGHLISYNSPLHF
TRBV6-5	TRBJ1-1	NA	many	TGTGCCAGCAGACAGGACAGGAACACTGAAGCTTTCTTT	CASRQDRNTEAFF
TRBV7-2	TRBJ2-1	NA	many	TGTGCCAGCAGCGATGAAGGGGGAAGGGAGTACAATGAGCAGTTCTTC	CASSDEGGREYNEQFF
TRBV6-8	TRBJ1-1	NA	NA	TGTGCCAGCAAGAGGGGCCCGCAGGGCGCGAACACTGAAGCTTTCTTT	CASKRGPQGANTEAFF
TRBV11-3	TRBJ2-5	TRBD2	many	TGTGCCAGCAGCACTAGCGGGAGGTACCAAGAGACCCAGTACTTC	CASSTSGRYQETQYF
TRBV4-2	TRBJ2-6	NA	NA	TGTGCCAGCAGCCAAGTAAGAACCCGATCTGGGGCCAACGTCCTGACTTTC	CASSQVRTRSGANVLTF
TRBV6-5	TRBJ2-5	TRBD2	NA	TGTGCCAGCAGTTCCCCGGCCGCGGGGGAAGAGACCCAGTACTTC	CASSSPAAGEETQYF
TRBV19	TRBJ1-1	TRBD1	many	TGTGCCAGTAGTACCGGGACAGGGTTGATGAACACTGAAGCTTTCTTT	CASSTGTGLMNTEAFF
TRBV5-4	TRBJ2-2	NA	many	TGTGCCAGCAGCCCCGTATACTCTGGGCCAGGGGAGCTGTTTTTT	CASSPVYSGPGELFF
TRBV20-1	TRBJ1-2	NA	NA	TGCAGTGCTAGAGGGTCTGGCAGCGATGGCTACACCTTC	CSARGSGSDGYTF
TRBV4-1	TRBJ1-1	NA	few	TGCGCCAGCAGCCAAGATCTGGTGCGTAAATCAAACACTGAAGCTTTCTTT	CASSQDLVRKSNTEAFF
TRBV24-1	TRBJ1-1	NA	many	TGTGCCACCAGTACTCCGGCTAGCACTGAAGCTTTCTTT	CATSTPASTEAFF
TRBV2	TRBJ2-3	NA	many	TGTGCCAGCAGTGAGGAGGTGGGAGGCACAGATACGCAGTATTTT	CASSEEVGGTDTQYF
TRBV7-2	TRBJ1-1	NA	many	TGTGCCAGCAACACACAAGGGTTCAGCACTGAAGCTTTCTTT	CASNTQGFSTEAFF
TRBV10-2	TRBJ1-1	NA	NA	TGCGCCAGCAGTCCACAGGACACTGAAGCTTTCTTT	CASSPQDTEAFF
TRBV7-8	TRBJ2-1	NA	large	TGTGCCAGCAGCTCTCAAAGCCGCAATGAGCAGTTCTTC	CASSSQSRNEQFF
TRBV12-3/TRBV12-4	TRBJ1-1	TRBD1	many	TGTGCCAGCAGTCCAGGGGGTTTCACTGAAGCTTTCTTT	CASSPGGFTEAFF
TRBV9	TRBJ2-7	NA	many	TGTGCCAGCAGCGTAGAGGGGATGGACGGGGAGCAGTACTTC	CASSVEGMDGEQYF
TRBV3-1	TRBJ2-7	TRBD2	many	TGTGCCAGCAGCCAAGATACAGCGGGAGGCCGAGTAGAGCAGTACTTC	CASSQDTAGGRVEQYF
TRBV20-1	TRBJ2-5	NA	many	TGCAGTGCTAGCCCAACCGGAGAGACCCAGTACTTC	CSASPTGETQYF
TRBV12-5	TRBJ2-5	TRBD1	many	TGTGCTAGCGCGTCGACAGGGACAGAGACCCAGTACTTC	CASASTGTETQYF
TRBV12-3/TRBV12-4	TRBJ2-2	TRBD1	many	TGTGCCAGCAGTTTTGACAGGGAAACCGGGGAGCTGTTTTTT	CASSFDRETGELFF
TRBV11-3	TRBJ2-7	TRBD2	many	TGTGCCAGCAGCTTTCAGCGGGGGGCCTACGAGCAGTACTTC	CASSFQRGAYEQYF
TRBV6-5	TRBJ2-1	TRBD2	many	TGTGCCAGCAGTTACTCGGGACTAGACTCTCGCGAGCAGTTCTTC	CASSYSGLDSREQFF
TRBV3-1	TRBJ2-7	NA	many	TGTGCCAGCAGCCAAGATAAGGGGGGGCCCAACGAGCAGTACTTC	CASSQDKGGPNEQYF
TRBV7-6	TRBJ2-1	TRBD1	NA	TGTGCCAGCAGCTTTGACAGGGGCAATGAGCAGTTCTTC	CASSFDRGNEQFF
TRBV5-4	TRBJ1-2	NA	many	TGTGCCAGCAGCCAGACAGGCAACTATGGCTACACCTTC	CASSQTGNYGYTF
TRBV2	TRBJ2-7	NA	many	TGTGCCAGCAGTCGCACCCGGCCCCTCCGTTCAGGGAGTAGCGAGCAGTACTTC	CASSRTRPLRSGSSEQYF
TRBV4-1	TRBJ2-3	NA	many	TGCGCCAGCAGCCAAGATTGGCGTGTCGTCGTCACAGATACGCAGTATTTT	CASSQDWRVVVTDTQYF
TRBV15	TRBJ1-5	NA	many	TGTGCCACCAGCAGAGATCATCAGCCCCAGCATTTT	CATSRDHQPQHF
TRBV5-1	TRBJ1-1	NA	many	TGCGCCAGCAGCTCGTTGGATGACACTGAAGCTTTCTTT	CASSSLDDTEAFF
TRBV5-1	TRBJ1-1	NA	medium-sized	TGCGCCAGCAGCTTCAGGGGCTACACTGAAGCTTTCTTT	CASSFRGYTEAFF
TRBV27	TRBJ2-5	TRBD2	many	TGTGCCAGCAGTTTCGCCGGGACTAGCGGGTTCCTGCAAGAGACCCAGTACTTC	CASSFAGTSGFLQETQYF
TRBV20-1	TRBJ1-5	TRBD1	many	TGCAGTGCAACCTTGACAGGGGGGTATCAGCCCCAGCATTTT	CSATLTGGYQPQHF
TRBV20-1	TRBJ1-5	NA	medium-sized	TGCAGTGCTAGTTGGGCGGGCGAGAGCAATCAGCCCCAGCATTTT	CSASWAGESNQPQHF
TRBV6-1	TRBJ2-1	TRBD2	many	TGTGCCAGCAGTGAAGGGAGCGGGAGTGAGTTCTACAATGAGCAGTTCTTC	CASSEGSGSEFYNEQFF
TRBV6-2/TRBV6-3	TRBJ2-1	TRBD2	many	TGTGCCAGCAGTTCGCCACTAGCGGGGGGTCCCAGCTCCTACAATGAGCAGTTCTTC	CASSSPLAGGPSSYNEQFF
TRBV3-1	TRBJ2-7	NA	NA	TGTGCCAGCAGCCGGGAGCAGGTGAAATCCTACGAGCAGTACTTC	CASSREQVKSYEQYF
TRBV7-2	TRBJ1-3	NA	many	TGTGCCAGCACCGTGGTGGCTGGAAACACCATATATTTT	CASTVVAGNTIYF
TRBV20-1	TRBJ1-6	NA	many	TGCAGTGCCGCCAGGGGACCTAATTCACCCCTCCACTTT	CSAARGPNSPLHF
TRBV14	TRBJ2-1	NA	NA	TGTGCCAGCAGCCCCGGCCACGAGGGTGCGAATGAGCAGTTCTTC	CASSPGHEGANEQFF
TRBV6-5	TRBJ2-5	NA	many	TGTGCCAGCTGGAGAGGGGTCCAAGAGACCCAGTACTTC	CASWRGVQETQYF
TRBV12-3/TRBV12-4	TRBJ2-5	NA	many	TGTGCCAGCAGTGCGACAGGGAGGGGAGAGACCCAGTACTTC	CASSATGRGETQYF
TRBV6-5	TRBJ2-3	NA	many	TGTGCCAGCAGTCGCCGTAGGACTACAGATACGCAGTATTTT	CASSRRRTTDTQYF
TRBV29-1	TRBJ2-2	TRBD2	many	TGCAGCGTAGCCGGGACTAGCGGGAGGCCCGGGGAGCTGTTTTTT	CSVAGTSGRPGELFF
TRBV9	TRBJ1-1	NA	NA	TGTGCCAGCAGCGCAGCGCTGAACACTGAAGCTTTCTTT	CASSAALNTEAFF